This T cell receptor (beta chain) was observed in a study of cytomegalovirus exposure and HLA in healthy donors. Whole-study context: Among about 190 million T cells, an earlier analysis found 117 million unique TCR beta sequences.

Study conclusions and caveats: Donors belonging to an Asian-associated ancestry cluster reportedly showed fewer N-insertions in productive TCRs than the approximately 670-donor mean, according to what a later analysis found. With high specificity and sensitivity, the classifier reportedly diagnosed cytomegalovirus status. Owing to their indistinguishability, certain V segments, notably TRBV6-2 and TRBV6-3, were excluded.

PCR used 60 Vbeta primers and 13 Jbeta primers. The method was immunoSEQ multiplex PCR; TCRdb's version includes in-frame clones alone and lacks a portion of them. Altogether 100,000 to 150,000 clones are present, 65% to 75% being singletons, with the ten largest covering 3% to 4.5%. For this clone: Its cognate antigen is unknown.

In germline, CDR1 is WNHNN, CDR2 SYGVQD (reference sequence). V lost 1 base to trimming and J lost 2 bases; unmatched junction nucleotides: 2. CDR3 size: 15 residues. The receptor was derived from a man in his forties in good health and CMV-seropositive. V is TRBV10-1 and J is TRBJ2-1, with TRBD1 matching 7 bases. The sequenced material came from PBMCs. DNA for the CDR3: TGCGCCAGCAGTGAGTTAGGGGGCACCTACAATGAGCAGTTCTTC. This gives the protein CASSELGGTYNEQFF.